This TCR beta chain was sequenced during a study of shared clonotypes between healthy human individuals. TCRdb's copy holds only in-frame clones and misses some; the assay was immunoSEQ multiplex PCR. The sample contains under 2,500,000 clones, approximately 95% of which appear only once. Details on this clone: Its antigen is unidentified.

Study outcomes and limitations: Several donors showed sharing of 4.5% to 5% of naive CD4 clonotypes. A limitation of the genetic and exposure-history diversity represented arose from few donors. Relative to their counterparts shared across all four donors, non-shared clonotypes exhibited diminished generation probabilities.

The CDR3 has 18 residues. CDR1 and CDR2 from the germline V gene are SGDLS and YYNGEE. Germline trimming cut 0 bases from V and 6 bases from J; bases unmatched to any gene: 15. The receptor was isolated from a man younger than 35 in good health. V is TRBV9 and J is TRBJ1-3; 7 nucleotides align to TRBD1. The specimen sequenced was naive CD4+ T cells sorted from blood. Subset meaning: CD45RA+ positively selected. The CDR3 DNA reads as TGTGCCAGCAGCGTAGGGGACAGTATACCTCTGGGGCCAAACACCATATATTTT. Its translation is CASSVGDSIPLGPNTIYF.